The T cell receptor beta chain under discussion was sequenced for a study of cytomegalovirus exposure and HLA in healthy donors. Whole-study results and caveats: Reports credit the classifier with highly specific, highly sensitive diagnosis of cytomegalovirus status.

Profiled with immunoSEQ multiplex PCR; TCRdb holds only in-frame clones, not every one. The sample records tens of thousands of clones, 90% to 97% being singletons. Losses at the gene ends were 4 bases for V and 5 bases for J; bases not matched to a gene: 8. CDR3 length: 16 amino acids. The germline V gene has CDR1 SGHKS and CDR2 YYEKEE (reference sequence). This clone appeared a single time. Its antigen is currently unknown. V is TRBV5-5 and J is TRBJ1-4; TRBD1 matches at 10 bases. The source material was PBMCs. The TCR originated in a man younger than 35 in good health and CMV-seropositive. DNA of the CDR3: TGTGCCAGCAGCGGAGGGACAGGGGATTACAATGAAAAACTGTTTTTT. This codes for CASSGGTGDYNEKLFF.